The clone carrying this T cell receptor beta chain was observed at least ten times. Its antigen is unidentified. Germline V gives CDR1 LGHDT, CDR2 YNNKEL (reference sequence). The CDR3 covers 14 residues. V was pared by 2 bases and J by 5 bases, with 9 bases between. Unique molecular identifiers tagged the TCRbeta library. TCRdb passed the PCR reads through MiXCR, listing each CDR3 protein once. The table lists 400,000 to 550,000 distinct CDR3 sequences, under 12% of them singletons, with just over 2% in the top ten. These data belong to a study of T-cell reconstitution after alpha-beta-depleted transplantation in children. Study outcomes and limitations: Surviving thymic progenitors and recipient T cells were the source of high TCRbeta diversity at day 60 in some patients.

Specimen: PBMCs, collected before TCRalphabeta/CD19-depleted stem cell transplant. The sequence came from a child between 2 and 9 years old with inherited bone marrow failure, due to receive a stem cell transplant. This chain links TRBV3-1 with TRBJ2-2; D gene ambiguous. The CDR3: CASSQKTLTGELFF. The CDR3 DNA sequence: TGTGCCAGCAGCCAAAAGACCTTGACCGGGGAGCTGTTTTTT. The complete variable domain, with remaining parts taken from reference TRBV3-1 and TRBJ2-2, reads DTAVSQTPKYLVTQMGNDKSIKCEQNLGHDTMYWYKQDSKKFLKIMFSYNNKELIINETVPNRFSPKSPDKAHLNLHINSLELGDSAVYFCASSQKTLTGELFFGEGSRLTVL.